The following is a T cell receptor beta chain sequence with its context. This sample is part of a study of blood T cell repertoires in COVID-19. Looking at the study overall: Samples taken during acute and convalescent COVID-19 were collected in the United States, Italy and Spain. The cDNA or gDNA used as material had been derived from T cells, B-cell-depleted T cells, or PBMCs.

Repertoires were generated with immunoSEQ multiplex PCR, while TCRdb's copy carries only in-frame clones and drops some. The table shows about 210,000 clones, with about 88% occurring only once. Trimming took 3 bases from V and 10 from J, leaving 19 bases between them. CDR1 is SGHTA, CDR2 FQGNSA, per germline. This CDR3 is built from 16 residues. The TCR originated in a man between 65 and 79 years old with acute or convalescent COVID-19. The source material was peripheral blood. J is TRBJ1-6 and V is TRBV7-2, with TRBD1 as a possible D gene (6 bases). CDR3 coding DNA: TGTGCCAGCAGCTTGCTCCGGGACACAAGAAGCTCACCCCTCCACTTT. The encoded protein is CASSLLRDTRSSPLHF.